These 13 T cell receptor beta chains came from one sample sequenced in a study of beta chain features in type 1 diabetes. TCRB transcripts that were expressed got sequenced, as all of the isolated RNA had been reverse transcribed. Only in-frame clones appear in the TCRdb table, and some are missing; sequencing was by immunoSEQ multiplex PCR. In the table there are around 150,000 clones, 6.5% to 8.5% of which are singletons. Material: central memory CD4+ T cells from blood. These receptors originate from a woman aged 25 to 39 in good health.

This clone was detected ten times or more. This chain's CDR3 is CASSLTNRELFF. Here the CDR3 DNA reads TGTGCCAGCAGTTTAACAAACCGGGAGCTGTTTTTT. The rearrangement joins TRBV28 to TRBJ2-2; D gene unclear. From germline, CDR1 is MDHEN and CDR2 SYDVKM. V gave up 2 bases and J gave up 9 bases, with 7 bases separating them. The CDR3 contains 12 residues.

This clone appeared a few times. The chain links TRBV28 to TRBJ2-5; 7 nucleotides align to TRBD2. Trimming took 4 bases from V and 5 from J; bases not matched to a gene: 7. This CDR3 comprises 14 residues. Germline CDR1 reads MDHEN; CDR2 reads SYDVKM. CDR3 coding DNA: TGTGCCAGCAGTTCCGCGGGAGTTCTGGAGACCCAGTACTTC. The encoded protein is CASSSAGVLETQYF.

This clone has more than one count but fewer than ten. This chain links TRBV5-4 with TRBJ2-1, with 11 nucleotides matching TRBD1. Germline assignment: CDR1 SGHNT and CDR2 YYREEE (reference sequence). After removal of 4 bases from V and 8 bases from J, the junction contained 8 bases not matched to a gene. CDR3 length equals 15 residues. The CDR3 sequence: CASSLDRGRMDEQFF. CDR3 nucleotides: TGTGCCAGCAGCCTGGACAGGGGGCGCATGGATGAGCAGTTCTTC.

The gene calls are TRBV7-3 and TRBJ2-5, with unresolved D. The CDR3 has 13 residues. Germline lookup yields CDR1 SGHTA and CDR2 FQGTGA. V dropped 2 bases and J dropped 5 bases, with 9 bases sitting between them. CDR3 amino acids: CASSLGRWETQYF. The CDR3 DNA sequence: TGTGCCAGCAGCTTAGGTAGATGGGAGACCCAGTACTTC. The full variable domain, its missing parts supplied by reference TRBV7-3 and TRBJ2-5, is GAGVSQTPSNKVTEKGKYVELRCDPISGHTALYWYRQSLGQGPEFLIYFQGTGAADDSGLPNDRFFAVRPEGSVSTLKIQRTERGDSAVYLCASSLGRWETQYFGPGTRLLVL.

This chain joins TRBV28 and TRBJ2-3; the match to TRBD2 covers 9 bases. The CDR3 spans 16 residues. The V segment lost 5 bases and the J segment 4 bases; nucleotides outside the gene matches: 10. Per germline, CDR1 MDHEN and CDR2 SYDVKM. CDR3 DNA sequence: TGTGCCAGCAGTCCTTATAGCGGGAGACGCGCAGATACGCAGTATTTT. It is translated as CASSPYSGRRADTQYF.

This clone was recorded a few times. This chain connects TRBV6-5 to TRBJ2-5; TRBD2 matches at 7 bases. V trimming: 8 bases; J trimming: 1 base; junction bases outside the gene matches: 7. CDR3 length equals 14 residues. CDR1 MNHEY and CDR2 SVGAGI come from the germline V gene. The CDR3 DNA is TGTGCCAGCTCCTCTAGCGGCCTCCAAGAGACCCAGTACTTC. Its translation is CASSSSGLQETQYF.

This clone has just a few counts. The chain links TRBV4-3 to TRBJ2-2; TRBD2 matches 8 bases. The CDR3 sequence is 17 residues long. Germline assignment: CDR1 LGHNA and CDR2 YSLEER. Trimming took 0 bases from V and 6 from J; bases not matched to a gene: 9. The CDR3: CASSQDSGRARSGELFF. As DNA, the CDR3 is TGCGCCAGCAGCCAAGATTCCGGGAGGGCCCGCTCCGGGGAGCTGTTTTTT.

The chain has TRBV7-2 and TRBJ1-2, with TRBD1 identical over 10 bases. V lost 3 bases to trimming and J lost 4 bases; unmatched junction nucleotides: 8. Per the germline V gene, CDR1 is SGHTA and CDR2 is FQGNSA. This CDR3 comprises 16 residues. CDR3 amino acids: CASSFDSGQGGYGYTF. For the CDR3, the DNA is TGTGCCAGCAGCTTTGATTCTGGACAGGGGGGCTATGGCTACACCTTC. Drawing the rest from reference TRBV7-2 and TRBJ1-2, the complete variable domain is GAGVSQSPSNKVTEKGKDVELRCDPISGHTALYWYRQSLGQGLEFLIYFQGNSAPDKSGLPSDRFSAERTGGSVSTLTIQRTQQEDSAVYLCASSFDSGQGGYGYTFGSGTRLTVV.

This clone was counted a few times. The chain is built from TRBV28 and TRBJ2-7, with no clear D. CDR3 length: 12 amino acids. Trimming removed 10 bases from V and 0 bases from J, with 10 bases in between. Germline loops: CDR1 MDHEN, CDR2 SYDVKM. CDR3 amino acids: CATSRSSYEQYF. In DNA form, the CDR3 reads TGTGCCACCTCCCGGAGCTCCTACGAGCAGTACTTC.

V and J are TRBV7-3 and TRBJ2-3, with a weak D call TRBD2 (5 bases). V was trimmed by 1 base and J by 0 bases, leaving 14 bases between them. Germline-derived CDR1 and CDR2 are SGHTA and FQGTGA. The CDR3 has 17 amino acids. The CDR3 sequence: CASSLRRVGGSTDTQYF. CDR3 coding DNA: TGTGCCAGCAGCTTAAGGCGTGTGGGCGGGAGCACAGATACGCAGTATTTT.

At least ten counts were recorded for this clone. The rearrangement links TRBV27 to TRBJ2-7; 8 bases line up with TRBD2. The junction had 12 bases not matched to a gene; V was cut back by 5 bases and J by 6 bases. There are 15 residues in the CDR3. Germline CDR1 and CDR2: MNHEY and SMNVEV (reference sequence). The CDR3 nucleotides read TGTGCCAGCAGTGGACCGGGACTAGAACGTGTCGAGCAGTACTTC. Translating it yields CASSGPGLERVEQYF.

There are a few counts of this clone. This may come from a read error, since a much larger clone is one base off. This rearrangement joins TRBV7-8 to TRBJ2-1; 7 bases are a match to TRBD2. The CDR3 sequence is 14 residues long. V lost 4 bases, J lost 2 bases, and 2 bases stayed unmatched. The germline V gene encodes CDR1 SGHVS and CDR2 FQNEAQ. In nucleotides, the CDR3 is TGTGCCAGCAGCTCAGGACTAGCCTACAATGAGCAGTTCTTC. Translating gives CASSSGLAYNEQFF.

As for this clone: Being one base from a much bigger clone, this may be a read error. The rearrangement links TRBV4-2 to TRBJ2-1, with 7 bases aligning to TRBD2. The V gene's germline CDR1 is LGHNA and CDR2 YNFKEQ. J gave up 2 bases and V 2 bases, and 3 bases lay outside the gene matches. CDR3 length: 15 residues. The CDR3 sequence is CASSQTGLPYNEQFF. The CDR3 region has the DNA TGTGCCAGCAGCCAAACGGGACTACCCTACAATGAGCAGTTCTTC.